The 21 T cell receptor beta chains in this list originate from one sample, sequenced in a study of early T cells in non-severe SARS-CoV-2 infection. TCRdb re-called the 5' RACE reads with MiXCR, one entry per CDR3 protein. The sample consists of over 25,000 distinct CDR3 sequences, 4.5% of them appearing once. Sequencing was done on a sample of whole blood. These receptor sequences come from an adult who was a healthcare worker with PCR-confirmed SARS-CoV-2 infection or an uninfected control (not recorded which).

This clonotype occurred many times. CDR3 DNA sequence: TGTGCCAGTAGTCAACAGGGCCCCGGCACAGATACGCAGTATTTT. This translates into CASSQQGPGTDTQYF. The V and J genes are TRBV19 and TRBJ2-3; the D gene is possibly TRBD1 (6 bases). The CDR3 contains 15 residues. Germline V gene sequence: CDR1 LNHDA, CDR2 SQIVND (reference sequence). The V end lost 5 bases, the J end lost 1 base, and 13 bases lay between the germline ends.

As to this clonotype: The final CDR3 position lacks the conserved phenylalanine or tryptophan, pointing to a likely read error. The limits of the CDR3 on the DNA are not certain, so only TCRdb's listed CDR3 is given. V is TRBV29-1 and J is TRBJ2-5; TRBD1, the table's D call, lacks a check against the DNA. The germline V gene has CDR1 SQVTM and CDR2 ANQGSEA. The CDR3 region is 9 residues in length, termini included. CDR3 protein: CSVARDRVI.

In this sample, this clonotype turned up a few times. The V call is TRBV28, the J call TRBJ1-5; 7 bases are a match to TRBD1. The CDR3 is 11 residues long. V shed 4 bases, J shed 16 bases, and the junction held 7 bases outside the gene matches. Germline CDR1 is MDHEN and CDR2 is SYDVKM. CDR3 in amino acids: CASSSDREEHF. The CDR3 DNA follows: TGTGCCAGCAGTTCCGACAGGGAGGAACATTTT. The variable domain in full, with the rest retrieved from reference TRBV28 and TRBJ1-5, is DVKVTQSSRYLVKRTGEKVFLECVQDMDHENMFWYRQDPGLGLRLIYFSYDVKMKEKGDIPEGYSVSREKKERFSLILESASTNQTSMYLCASSSDREEHFGDGTRLSIL.

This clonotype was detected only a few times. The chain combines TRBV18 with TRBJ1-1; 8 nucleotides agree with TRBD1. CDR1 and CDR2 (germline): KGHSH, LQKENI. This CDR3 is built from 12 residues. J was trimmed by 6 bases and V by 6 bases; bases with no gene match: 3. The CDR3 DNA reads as TGTGCCAGCTCTGAGGACAGGGCTGAAGCTTTCTTT. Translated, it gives CASSEDRAEAFF.

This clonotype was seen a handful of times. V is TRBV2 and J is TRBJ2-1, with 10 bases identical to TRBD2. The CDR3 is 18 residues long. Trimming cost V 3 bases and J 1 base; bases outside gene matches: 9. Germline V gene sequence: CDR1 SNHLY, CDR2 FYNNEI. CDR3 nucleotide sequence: TGTGCCAGCAGTGACCTACGCCTAGCGGGGGCGTCCTACAATGAGCAGTTCTTC. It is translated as CASSDLRLAGASYNEQFF.

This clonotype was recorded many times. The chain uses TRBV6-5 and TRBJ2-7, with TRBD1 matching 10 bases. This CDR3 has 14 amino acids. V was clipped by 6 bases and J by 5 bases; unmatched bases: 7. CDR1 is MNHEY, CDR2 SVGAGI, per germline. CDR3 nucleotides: TGTGCCAGCAGCAAGGGACAGGGGATTCACGAGCAGTACTTC. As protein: CASSKGQGIHEQYF.

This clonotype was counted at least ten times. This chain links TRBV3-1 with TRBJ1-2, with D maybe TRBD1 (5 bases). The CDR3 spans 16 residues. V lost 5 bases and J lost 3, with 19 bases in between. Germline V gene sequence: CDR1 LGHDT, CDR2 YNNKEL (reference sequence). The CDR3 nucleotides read TGTGCCAGCAGCTCCCCCCAATCCGGGGGACACTATGGCTACACCTTC. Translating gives CASSSPQSGGHYGYTF.

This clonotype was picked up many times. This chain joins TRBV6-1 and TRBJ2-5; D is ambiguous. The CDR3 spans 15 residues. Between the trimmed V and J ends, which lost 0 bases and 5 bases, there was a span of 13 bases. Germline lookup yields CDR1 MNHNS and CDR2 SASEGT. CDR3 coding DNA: TGTGCCAGCAGTGAAGCGAGTCTCGACCCCGAGACCCAGTACTTC. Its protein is CASSEASLDPETQYF.

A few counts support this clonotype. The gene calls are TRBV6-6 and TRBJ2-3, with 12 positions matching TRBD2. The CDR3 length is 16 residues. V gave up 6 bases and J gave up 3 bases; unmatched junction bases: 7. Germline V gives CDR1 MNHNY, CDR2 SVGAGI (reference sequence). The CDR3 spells CASSKTSGSLTDTQYF. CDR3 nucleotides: TGTGCCAGCAGCAAGACTAGCGGGAGCTTGACAGATACGCAGTATTTT.

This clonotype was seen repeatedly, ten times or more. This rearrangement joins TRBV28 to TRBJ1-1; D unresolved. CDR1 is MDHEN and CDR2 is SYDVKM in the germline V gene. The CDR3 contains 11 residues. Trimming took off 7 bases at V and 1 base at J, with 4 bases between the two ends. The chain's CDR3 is CASKGNTEAFF. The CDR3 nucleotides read TGTGCCAGCAAAGGGAACACTGAAGCTTTCTTT.

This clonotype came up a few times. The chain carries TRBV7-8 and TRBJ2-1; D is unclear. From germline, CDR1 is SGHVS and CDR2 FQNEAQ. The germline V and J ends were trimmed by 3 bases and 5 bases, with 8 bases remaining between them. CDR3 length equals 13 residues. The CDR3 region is CASSFGRDNEQFF. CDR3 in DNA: TGTGCCAGCAGCTTCGGTAGAGACAATGAGCAGTTCTTC. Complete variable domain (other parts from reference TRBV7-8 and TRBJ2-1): GAGVSQSPRYKVAKRGQDVALRCDPISGHVSLFWYQQALGQGPEFLTYFQNEAQLDKSGLPSDRFFAERPEGSVSTLKIQRTQQEDSAVYLCASSFGRDNEQFFGPGTRLTVL.

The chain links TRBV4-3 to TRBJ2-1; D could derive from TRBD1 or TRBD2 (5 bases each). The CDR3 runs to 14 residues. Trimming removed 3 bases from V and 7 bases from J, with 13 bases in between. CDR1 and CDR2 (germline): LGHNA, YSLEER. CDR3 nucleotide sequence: TGCGCCAGCAGCCATGATCCGGGGCGAAATGAGCAGTTCTTC. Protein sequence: CASSHDPGRNEQFF.

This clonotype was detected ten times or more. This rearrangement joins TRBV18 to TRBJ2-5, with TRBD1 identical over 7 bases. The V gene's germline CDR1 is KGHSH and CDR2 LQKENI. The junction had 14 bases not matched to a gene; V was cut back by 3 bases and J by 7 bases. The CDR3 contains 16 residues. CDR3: CASSPTGTAPRGTQYF. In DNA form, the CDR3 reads TGTGCCAGCTCACCTACCGGGACAGCCCCCCGAGGGACCCAGTACTTC.

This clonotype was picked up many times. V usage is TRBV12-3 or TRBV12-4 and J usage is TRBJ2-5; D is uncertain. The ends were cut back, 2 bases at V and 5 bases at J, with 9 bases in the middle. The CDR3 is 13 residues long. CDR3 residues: CASSLHQLETQYF. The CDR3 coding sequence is TGTGCCAGCAGTTTACACCAATTGGAGACCCAGTACTTC.

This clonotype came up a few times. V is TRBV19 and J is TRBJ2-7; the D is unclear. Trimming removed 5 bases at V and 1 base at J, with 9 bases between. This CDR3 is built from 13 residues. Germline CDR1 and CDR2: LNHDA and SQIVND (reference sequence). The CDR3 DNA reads TGTGCCAGTAGTGCAGCTTCTTCCTACGAGCAGTACTTC. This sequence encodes CASSAASSYEQYF.

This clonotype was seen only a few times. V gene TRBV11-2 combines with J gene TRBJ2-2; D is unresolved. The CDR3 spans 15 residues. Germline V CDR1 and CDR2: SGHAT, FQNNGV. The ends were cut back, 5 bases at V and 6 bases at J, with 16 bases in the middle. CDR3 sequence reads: CASSGPRVSPGELFF. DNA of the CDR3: TGTGCCAGCAGCGGGCCCCGCGTGAGCCCCGGGGAGCTGTTTTTT.

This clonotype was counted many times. Here the CDR3 reads CASSLSQGRQETQYF. Written as DNA, the CDR3 is TGTGCCAGCAGCCTTTCACAGGGTCGGCAAGAGACCCAGTACTTC. This chain uses TRBV6-5 with TRBJ2-5; D possibly corresponds to TRBD1 (6 bases). This CDR3 is built from 15 residues. CDR1 is MNHEY, CDR2 SVGAGI, per germline. V was pared by 6 bases and J by 2 bases, with 16 bases between.

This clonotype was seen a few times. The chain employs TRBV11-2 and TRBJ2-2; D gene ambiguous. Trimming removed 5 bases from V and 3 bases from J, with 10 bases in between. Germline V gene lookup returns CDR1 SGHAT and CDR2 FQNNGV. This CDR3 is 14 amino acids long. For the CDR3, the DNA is TGTGCCAGCAGCCGCCCGTCGGACACCGGGGAGCTGTTTTTT. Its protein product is CASSRPSDTGELFF.

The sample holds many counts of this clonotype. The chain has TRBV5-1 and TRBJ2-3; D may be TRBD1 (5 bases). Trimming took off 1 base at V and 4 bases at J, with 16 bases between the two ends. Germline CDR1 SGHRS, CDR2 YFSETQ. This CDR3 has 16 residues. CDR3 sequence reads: CASSLSAALQADTQYF. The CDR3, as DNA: TGCGCCAGCAGCTTGTCGGCGGCCCTACAGGCAGATACGCAGTATTTT. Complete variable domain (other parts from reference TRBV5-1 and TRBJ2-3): KAGVTQTPRYLIKTRGQQVTLSCSPISGHRSVSWYQQTPGQGLQFLFEYFSETQRNKGNFPGRFSGRQFSNSRSEMNVSTLELGDSALYLCASSLSAALQADTQYFGPGTRLTVL.

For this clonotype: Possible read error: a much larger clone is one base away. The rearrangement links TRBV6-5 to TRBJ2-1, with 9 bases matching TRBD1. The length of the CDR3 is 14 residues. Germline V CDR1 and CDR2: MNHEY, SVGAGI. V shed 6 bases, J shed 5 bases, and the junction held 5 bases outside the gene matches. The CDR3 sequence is CASRRDREHNEQFF. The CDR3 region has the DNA TGTGCCAGCAGAAGGGACAGGGAGCACAATGAGCAGTTCTTC.

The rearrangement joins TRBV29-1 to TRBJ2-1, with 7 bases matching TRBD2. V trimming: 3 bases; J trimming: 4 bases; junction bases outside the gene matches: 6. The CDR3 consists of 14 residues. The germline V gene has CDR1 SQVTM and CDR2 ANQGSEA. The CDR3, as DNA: TGCAGCGTTGATGAGGCGGGAGTGTACAATGAGCAGTTCTTC. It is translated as CSVDEAGVYNEQFF.